One T cell receptor (beta chain) is described in this entry. Its binding antigen is unknown. No per-base quality is available; no much larger clone lies one base away. TCRbeta CDR3 regions were amplified from genomic DNA by means of the immunoSEQ Assay, a bias-controlled multiplex PCR. As for how the authors treated the data: The number of nucleated cells in each sample was estimated by amplification of reference gene primers within the assay. Sequence reads were collapsed and filtered to measure the absolute abundance of every unique TCRbeta CDR3 rearrangement. For each sample, productive Simpson clonality was calculated by taking the square root of Simpson's diversity index across productive rearrangements. Held by TCRdb, this immuneACCESS table contains in-frame sequences only and omits some clones. Under half of the omission traces to an unresolved V gene where checked; the cause of the rest is unknown. Clonal size and the V and J genes are those of that table, whereas D and trimming came from the DNA. In all, the sample holds 200,000 to 250,000 clones, and about 88% of those were seen once. The ten biggest clones cover approximately 10% of the sample.

In Seattle, one collaborating source enrolled patients while the infection was active and tracked those patients longitudinally over the course of disease. Whole blood was collected in K2EDTA tubes by collaborating institutions according to the institutions' own protocols. For TCRbeta analysis, collaborator samples were shipped as frozen whole blood, as isolated PBMCs, or as DNA extracted from either sample type. This sample was included in a study of blood T cell repertoires in COVID-19 (dated by TCRdb to 2020 to 2022). Looking at the study overall: The collaborator samples originated in the United States, Italy and Spain and spanned the acute and convalescent phases of COVID-19. The prospective study material was composed of cDNA or gDNA derived from T cells, B-cell-depleted T cells, or PBMCs. Subjects who had been exposed to COVID-19, were actively infected with it, or had recovered from it provided the deeply sampled blood TCRbeta repertoires that made up the dataset. A freely available public database, intended as a resource for researchers studying the immune response to SARS-CoV-2, is where the repertoires were released. The samples were drawn from the first 160 participants of the ongoing ImmuneRACE study and from over a thousand subjects provided by 6 global collaborators. Nearly every sample came with metadata listing a de-identified subject ID, COVID-19 status, age in years and sex. Where available, HLA class I and class II types were obtained from metadata supplied by the sample provider rather than from assay-based typing. Summary of the overall study and its limitations: How much clinical and demographic metadata was included differed by source and by participant, and the metadata was provided uncurated.

From its cysteine to its phenylalanine, the CDR3 spans 15 amino acids. The entry retains the CDR3 DNA only, 45 bases that are in frame from base 1. Per the germline V gene, SNHLY is the CDR1 and FYNNEI is the CDR2. V is clipped by 6 bases and J by 5 bases, and the sequence between their germline boundaries is 16 bases long. Sequencing was done on a sample of peripheral blood. The source is a woman between 50 and 59 years old with COVID-19, enrolled during active disease. Recombination linked TRBV2 to TRBJ1-4; TRBD1 might be the D gene, on 5 matching bases. The DNA reads TGTGCCAGCAGGAGGAGGGGCGGGTTGAATGAAAAACTGTTTTTT. Its protein reads: CASRRRGGLNEKLFF. Reference TRBV2 and TRBJ1-4 genes cover what lies past the CDR3, so the full variable domain is EPEVTQTPSHQVTQMGQEVILRCVPISNHLYFYWYRQILGQKVEFLVSFYNNEISEKSEIFDDQFSVERPDGSNFTLKIRSTKLEDSAMYFCASRRRGGLNEKLFFGSGTQLSVL.